The 13 T cell receptor beta chains listed next were all sequenced from one sample in a study of T cell responses to AZD1222 COVID-19 vaccine. The protocol was immunoSEQ multiplex PCR, while the TCRdb copy is restricted to in-frame clones and leaves out a portion. There are 100,000 to 150,000 clones in the sample; around nine tenths occur only once, and around a quarter lies in the top ten. The sample consisted of peripheral blood, taken on day 0 of AZD1222 vaccination. These receptors originate from an adult in good health.

This clone was seen a handful of times. This sequence joins TRBV27 and TRBJ2-3; TRBD2 aligns across 7 bases. This CDR3 has 16 amino acids. The germline V gene encodes CDR1 MNHEY and CDR2 SMNVEV (reference sequence). With V trimmed by 1 base and J by 5 bases, 9 bases remained unmatched. This CDR3 is CASSLFWGGLRDTQYF. CDR3 nucleotides: TGTGCCAGCAGTTTATTTTGGGGAGGGCTGAGAGATACGCAGTATTTT.

The chain employs TRBV11-3 and TRBJ2-1; a possible D gene is TRBD2 (6 bases). V was pared by 5 bases and J by 7 bases, with 18 bases between. Germline V gene data show CDR1 as SGHNT and CDR2 as YENEEA. CDR3 length: 15 residues. CDR3 amino acids: CASSPGLYPNNEQFF. Here the CDR3 DNA reads TGTGCCAGCAGCCCGGGACTCTATCCCAATAATGAGCAGTTCTTC.

CDR3 sequence: CASSEPAGRAYNEQFF. In nucleotides, the CDR3 is TGTGCCAGCAGTGAACCGGCCGGGAGGGCCTACAATGAGCAGTTCTTC. The rearrangement links TRBV6-1 to TRBJ2-1; 8 bases are shared with TRBD2. Germline V gives CDR1 MNHNS, CDR2 SASEGT. The V gene end was trimmed by 2 bases and the J gene end by 2 bases; junction bases not matched to a gene: 5. The CDR3 totals 16 residues.

The V and J genes are TRBV11-2 and TRBJ2-5; 9 nucleotides agree with TRBD1. V was clipped by 5 bases and J by 3 bases; unmatched bases: 4. CDR1 SGHAT and CDR2 FQNNGV come from the germline V gene. CDR3 length: 14 residues. CDR3 protein: CASSRDRVEETQYF. The CDR3 nucleotides are TGTGCCAGCAGCCGGGACAGGGTGGAAGAGACCCAGTACTTC. Variable domain in full (rest from reference TRBV11-2 and TRBJ2-5): EAGVAQSPRYKIIEKRQSVAFWCNPISGHATLYWYQQILGQGPKLLIQFQNNGVVDDSQLPKDRFSAERLKGVDSTLKIQPAKLEDSAVYLCASSRDRVEETQYFGPGTRLLVL.

The chain's CDR3 is CASSQDSGGQGGYTF. Here the CDR3 DNA reads TGTGCCAGCAGCCAAGATTCTGGCGGTCAAGGGGGCTACACCTTC. The J gene is TRBJ1-2, the V gene TRBV3-1 (or the pseudogene TRBV3-2); D is uncertain. V lost 0 bases to trimming and J lost 8 bases, with 16 bases between them. Germline lookup yields CDR1 LGHDT and CDR2 YNNKEL (reference sequence). The CDR3 contains 15 residues.

In this sample, this clone turned up once. The V call is TRBV6-5, the J call TRBJ1-4; D unclear. The ends were cut back, 3 bases at V and 6 bases at J, with 8 bases in the middle. In germline, CDR1 is MNHEY, CDR2 SVGAGI. The CDR3 consists of 13 residues. The CDR3 DNA reads TGTGCCAGCAGTTATCTCCGAGATGAAAAACTGTTTTTT. Translated: CASSYLRDEKLFF.

The CDR3 region is CASSWTYGSGNTIYF. The CDR3 nucleotides read TGTGCCAGCAGTTGGACTTACGGCTCTGGAAACACCATATATTTT. V and J are TRBV5-5 and TRBJ1-3; no firm D call. Looked up from germline, CDR1 is SGHKS and CDR2 is YYEKEE (reference sequence). V lost 5 bases and J lost 0, with 12 bases in between. The CDR3 runs to 15 residues.

The CDR3, as DNA: TGTGCCAGCAGCTTGGCCGGGGGGGTCGACACCGGGGAGCTGTTTTTT. This encodes CASSLAGGVDTGELFF. The rearrangement joins TRBV5-4 to TRBJ2-2; 8 positions match TRBD2. The CDR3 length is 16 residues. After removal of 0 bases from V and 3 bases from J, the junction contained 4 bases not matched to a gene. Per the germline V gene, CDR1 is SGHNT and CDR2 is YYREEE (reference sequence). The full variable domain, with the rest looked up from reference TRBV5-4 and TRBJ2-2, is ETGVTQSPTHLIKTRGQQVTLRCSSQSGHNTVSWYQQALGQGPQFIFQYYREEENGRGNFPPRFSGLQFPNYSSELNVNALELDDSALYLCASSLAGGVDTGELFFGEGSRLTVL.

The V and J genes are TRBV6-5 and TRBJ2-1; tentatively, D is TRBD2 (6 bases). Per the germline V gene, CDR1 is MNHEY and CDR2 is SVGAGI. V was cut by 10 bases and J by 8 bases, with 9 bases left in between. There are 10 residues in the CDR3. CDR3 nucleotides: TGTGCCACCTGGGGGGATGAGCAGTTCTTC. Encoded protein: CATWGDEQFF.

The chain uses TRBV2 and TRBJ1-5; tentatively, D is TRBD1 (6 bases). CDR3 length: 16 amino acids. The V end was cut by 3 bases, the J end by 3 bases, with 15 bases between. Looked up from germline, CDR1 is SNHLY and CDR2 is FYNNEI. The CDR3, as DNA: TGTGCCAGCAGTGACATGGTGGCAGGGGCCAATCAGCCCCAGCATTTT. Translating gives CASSDMVAGANQPQHF.

This CDR3 reads CASSPERDSGNTIYF. CDR3 sequence (DNA): TGTGCCAGCTCACCTGAGAGGGACTCTGGAAACACCATATATTTT. The chain combines TRBV18 with TRBJ1-3; D gene uncertain. V lost 3 bases, J lost 0 bases, and 9 bases lay in between. Germline CDR1 KGHSH, CDR2 LQKENI. The CDR3 has 15 residues.

V gene TRBV9 combines with J gene TRBJ1-4; D is ambiguous. Germline V CDR1 and CDR2: SGDLS, YYNGEE. Trimming shortened V by 0 bases and J by 8 bases, and 14 bases separated the two germline ends. There are 15 residues in the CDR3. As DNA, the CDR3 is TGTGCCAGCAGCGTAGTGGGCGACTTGGGAGAAAAACTGTTTTTT. It codes for CASSVVGDLGEKLFF.

The chain uses TRBV9 and TRBJ1-6; the match to TRBD1 covers 9 bases. Germline loops: CDR1 SGDLS, CDR2 YYNGEE. V shed 0 bases, J shed 6 bases, and the junction held 7 bases outside the gene matches. There are 17 residues in the CDR3. The CDR3, as DNA: TGTGCCAGCAGCGTAGAACAGGGGGCGATCCCTAATTCACCCCTCCACTTT. Translating it yields CASSVEQGAIPNSPLHF.